Following are 31 T cell receptor beta chains from one sample sequenced in a study of human T cells and chemical hapten exposure (dated by TCRdb to about 2021). Library generation was performed with RACE. Instrument on record: NextSeq 500. TCRdb trimmed public reads at Q25 via fastp, called clones via MiXCR and kept in-frame beta chains. Rows matching on CDR3 protein sequence are summarized as one entry with the most common DNA and genes. Counted in this sample were 180,000 or so distinct CDR3 sequences; around a quarter of them appeared once. The ten largest clonotypes hold 2% to 2.5% of the sample. The sample's time point label, in plain terms: patch test 3, about 24 weeks after DPC sensitization. The treatment or condition label, read with the paper, signifies: therapeutic diphenylcyclopropenone sensitization with weekly scalp DPC. Sample: whole blood, taken in connection with sensitization to the hapten diphenylcyclopropenone (DPC). The receptors shown here come from a woman in her 40s with alopecia areata. Some clones in this sample may be carry-over from other donors' samples.

The rearrangement joins TRBV6-2 or TRBV6-3 to TRBJ2-2, with 9 bases lining up with TRBD2. Germline-derived CDR1 and CDR2 are MNHEY and SVGEGT. The V segment lost 4 bases and the J segment 4 bases; nucleotides outside the gene matches: 13. The CDR3 sequence is 18 residues long. CDR3 DNA: TGTGCCAGCAGTTCCATTAGCGGGAGTGTCGGTAGCACCGGGGAGCTGTTTTTT. It encodes CASSSISGSVGSTGELFF.

This clonotype was found many times. The chain links TRBV6-2 or TRBV6-3 to TRBJ1-5; 10 bases are shared with TRBD1. The V gene end was trimmed by 7 bases and the J gene end by 6 bases; junction bases not matched to a gene: 6. The germline CDR1 and CDR2 sequences are MNHEY and SVGEGT. This CDR3 has 14 amino acids. The CDR3 nucleotides read TGTGCCAGCAATCGACAGGGGGCCGGTCAGCCCCAGCATTTT. Its protein is CASNRQGAGQPQHF.

In this sample, this clonotype turned up a few times. The chain is built from TRBV21-1 and TRBJ2-4; the table names TRBD1, a call not compared with the DNA. TRBV21-1 is termed a pseudogene. The CDR3 runs 12 residues. The CDR3, as DNA: TGTGCCAGCAGCAAGCGGGGGACAGGGGAGTACTTC. Its translation: CASSKRGTGEYF.

The sample holds a few counts of this clonotype. This sequence joins TRBV6-1 and TRBJ1-5, with TRBD1 matching 8 bases. Germline-derived CDR1 and CDR2 are MNHNS and SASEGT. With 1 base clipped from V and 5 bases from J, the junction kept 4 bases outside the gene matches. The CDR3 is 15 residues long. The CDR3 nucleotides read TGTGCCAGCAGTGAAGGACAGGGGTGGGATCAGCCCCAGCATTTT. Its translation is CASSEGQGWDQPQHF.

This chain uses TRBV12-3 or TRBV12-4 with TRBJ2-7; 8 positions match TRBD2. V was clipped by 5 bases and J by 4 bases; unmatched bases: 4. CDR3 length: 13 residues. The CDR3 spells CASSAAGDYEQYF. In DNA form, the CDR3 reads TGTGCCAGCAGTGCAGCGGGAGATTACGAGCAGTACTTC.

The V gene is TRBV18, the J gene TRBJ2-3; a possible D gene is TRBD1 (5 bases). With 3 bases removed from V and 4 bases from J, the gap between germline ends came to 11 bases. Per germline, CDR1 KGHSH and CDR2 LQKENI. The CDR3 sequence is 14 residues long. The CDR3: CASSPPGLPDTQYF. CDR3 nucleotide sequence: TGTGCCAGCTCACCGCCAGGGCTCCCAGATACGCAGTATTTT.

This clonotype has only a few counts. The chain combines TRBV20-1 with TRBJ1-5; 7 nucleotides agree with TRBD1. Germline loops: CDR1 DFQATT, CDR2 SNEGSKA (reference sequence). V shed 4 bases, J shed 2 bases, and the junction held 8 bases outside the gene matches. The CDR3 length is 15 residues. CDR3 DNA sequence: TGCAGTGCTACTCGAACAGGGGCCGGCAATCAGCCCCAGCATTTT. Translating gives CSATRTGAGNQPQHF.

The genes are TRBV29-1 and TRBJ2-2; D remains unclear. Germline V gives CDR1 SQVTM, CDR2 ANQGSEA. Between the trimmed V and J ends, which lost 2 bases and 5 bases, there was a span of 6 bases. The CDR3 extends over 12 amino acids. The CDR3 loop is CSVEPRTGELFF. The CDR3 DNA is TGCAGCGTTGAACCGCGGACCGGGGAGCTGTTTTTT.

This clonotype was picked up a small number of times. The V call is TRBV28, the J call TRBJ2-5; D gene unclear. The CDR3 has 12 residues. The germline gives CDR1 MDHEN, CDR2 SYDVKM. Trimming stripped 4 bases from V and 5 bases from J, with 8 bases between. The CDR3: CASSSVLETQYF. In nucleotides, the CDR3 is TGTGCCAGCAGTTCGGTATTGGAGACCCAGTACTTC. Combining the CDR3 with reference TRBV28 and TRBJ2-5 gives the whole variable domain DVKVTQSSRYLVKRTGEKVFLECVQDMDHENMFWYRQDPGLGLRLIYFSYDVKMKEKGDIPEGYSVSREKKERFSLILESASTNQTSMYLCASSSVLETQYFGPGTRLLVL.

The rearrangement joins TRBV7-3 to TRBJ2-5; D gene uncertain. CDR3 length: 13 amino acids. CDR1 and CDR2 (germline): SGHTA, FQGTGA. V dropped 2 bases and J dropped 3 bases, with 7 bases sitting between them. The CDR3: CASSLVKEETQYF. The CDR3 DNA follows: TGTGCCAGCAGCTTAGTCAAAGAAGAGACCCAGTACTTC.

The rearrangement uses TRBV29-1 and TRBJ1-2; TRBD1 matches 12 bases. The CDR3 spans 14 residues. Germline V gene lookup returns CDR1 SQVTM and CDR2 ANQGSEA. With V trimmed by 6 bases and J by 7 bases, 9 bases remained unmatched. The CDR3 reads CSVTPSGQGAGYTF. CDR3 coding DNA: TGCAGCGTCACCCCTTCGGGACAGGGGGCTGGCTACACCTTC.

This chain links TRBV18 with TRBJ1-2, with 7 bases fitting TRBD1. The V gene's germline CDR1 is KGHSH and CDR2 LQKENI. V shed 6 bases and J 0 bases; nucleotides not matched to a gene: 4. This CDR3 is 14 amino acids long. CDR3 protein: CASSGTDPNYGYTF. The CDR3 nucleotides read TGTGCCAGCTCGGGGACAGACCCTAACTATGGCTACACCTTC.

This clonotype was detected a few times. The CDR3 DNA is TGCGCCAGCAGCCAAGTGCTAGCGGGAGTCTACGAGCAGTACTTC. Translation: CASSQVLAGVYEQYF. V usage is TRBV4-1 and J usage is TRBJ2-7, with 10 bases aligning to TRBD2. V shed 1 base and J 3 bases; nucleotides not matched to a gene: 3. CDR1 MGHRA and CDR2 YSYEKL come from the germline V gene. The length of the CDR3 is 15 residues.

The chain employs TRBV4-1 and TRBJ2-2, with a tentative D call TRBD1 (5 bases). Germline loops: CDR1 MGHRA, CDR2 YSYEKL. Trimming pared 0 bases from V and 1 base from J, leaving 12 bases between. This CDR3 has 17 residues. CDR3 in DNA: TGCGCCAGCAGCCAAGATAAGGGTAGGGGGAACACCGGGGAGCTGTTTTTT. Its protein is CASSQDKGRGNTGELFF.

The chain uses TRBV10-3 and TRBJ2-7; possibly TRBD2 for D (6 bases). The CDR3 length is 13 residues. Trimming took 4 bases from V and 4 from J, leaving 11 bases between them. Germline CDR1 is ENHRY and CDR2 is SYGVKD. CDR3 DNA sequence: TGTGCCATCAGTGGACCCGGGGGATACGAGCAGTACTTC. Its translation: CAISGPGGYEQYF.

Only a few counts were recorded for this clonotype. This chain links TRBV5-5 with TRBJ2-5; D is possibly TRBD1 or TRBD2 (7 bases each). Germline CDR1 reads SGHKS; CDR2 reads YYEKEE (reference sequence). The CDR3 has 14 amino acids. Trimming shortened V by 4 bases and J by 5 bases, and 15 bases separated the two germline ends. For the CDR3, the DNA is TGTGCCAGCAGCCGACAGGGAGGGTCCGAGACCCAGTACTTC. This codes for CASSRQGGSETQYF.

The chain combines TRBV5-1 with TRBJ2-5; D may be TRBD1 (5 bases). This CDR3 is built from 14 residues. The germline gives CDR1 SGHRS, CDR2 YFSETQ. V gave up 4 bases and J gave up 2 bases, with 12 bases separating them. Here the CDR3 DNA reads TGCGCCAGCAGCCTGGAAGGGGCTCAAGAGACCCAGTACTTC. Translation: CASSLEGAQETQYF.

This clonotype was counted between two and nine times. The V gene is TRBV5-8, the J gene TRBJ2-1; 9 positions match TRBD1. The CDR3 extends over 15 amino acids. The V gene's germline CDR1 is SGHTS and CDR2 YDEGEE. V was clipped by 4 bases and J by 5 bases; unmatched bases: 7. Here the CDR3 reads CASSMAGQGNNEQFF. The CDR3 DNA follows: TGTGCCAGCAGCATGGCGGGACAGGGCAACAATGAGCAGTTCTTC.

This clonotype was counted only a few times. The V gene is TRBV7-3, the J gene TRBJ2-6; D is possibly TRBD2 (7 bases). Trimming removed 5 bases at V and 8 bases at J, with 13 bases between. Germline values: CDR1 SGHTA, CDR2 FQGTGA. The CDR3 loop spans 14 amino acids. CDR3 region: CASSVGGGTNVLTF. DNA of the CDR3: TGTGCCAGCAGCGTAGGCGGGGGCACCAACGTCCTGACTTTC.

V and J are TRBV11-1 and TRBJ2-1; TRBD2 matches 7 bases. Germline CDR1 reads SGHAT; CDR2 reads FQDESV (reference sequence). The CDR3 is 18 residues long. The V segment lost 5 bases and the J segment 2 bases; nucleotides outside the gene matches: 15. CDR3 region: CASSLRSLAPPPYNEQFF. The CDR3, as DNA: TGTGCCAGCAGCCTCAGATCACTAGCGCCCCCTCCCTACAATGAGCAGTTCTTC. Based on the CDR3 plus reference TRBV11-1 and TRBJ2-1, the full variable domain is EAEVAQSPRYKITEKSQAVAFWCDPISGHATLYWYRQILGQGPELLVQFQDESVVDDSQLPKDRFSAERLKGVDSTLKIQPAELGDSAMYLCASSLRSLAPPPYNEQFFGPGTRLTVL.

The chain combines TRBV5-1 with TRBJ2-3; D may be TRBD2 (5 bases). The CDR3 spans 16 residues. The ends were cut back, 0 bases at V and 0 bases at J, with 11 bases in the middle. Germline assignment: CDR1 SGHRS and CDR2 YFSETQ. The CDR3: CASSLASGASTDTQYF. The CDR3 DNA reads TGCGCCAGCAGCTTGGCGAGCGGTGCTAGCACAGATACGCAGTATTTT.

This clonotype was detected only a few times. The V gene is TRBV7-9, the J gene TRBJ1-6; TRBD1 matches 7 bases. Losses at the gene ends were 5 bases for V and 7 bases for J; bases not matched to a gene: 8. The length of the CDR3 is 15 residues. The germline V gene has CDR1 SEHNR and CDR2 FQNEAQ (reference sequence). The CDR3: CASSPGTVLNSPLHF. Written as DNA, the CDR3 is TGTGCCAGCAGCCCCGGGACAGTACTAAATTCACCCCTCCACTTT. Full variable domain (remainder filled in from reference TRBV7-9 and TRBJ1-6): DTGVSQNPRHKITKRGQNVTFRCDPISEHNRLYWYRQTLGQGPEFLTYFQNEAQLEKSRLLSDRFSAERPKGSFSTLEIQRTEQGDSAMYLCASSPGTVLNSPLHFGNGTRLTVT.

The sample holds a few counts of this clonotype. V usage is TRBV25-1 and J usage is TRBJ1-5; D gene unclear. Germline CDR1 and CDR2: MGHDK and SYGVNS. V was pared by 2 bases and J by 5 bases, with 13 bases between. The CDR3 is made up of 15 amino acids. The CDR3 sequence: CASSEGSSPYQPQHF. DNA of the CDR3: TGTGCCAGCAGTGAAGGTTCCAGTCCTTATCAGCCCCAGCATTTT. The whole variable domain, remainder taken from reference TRBV25-1 and TRBJ1-5, is EADIYQTPRYLVIGTGKKITLECSQTMGHDKMYWYQQDPGMELHLIHYSYGVNSTEKGDLSSESTVSRIRTEHFPLTLESARPSHTSQYLCASSEGSSPYQPQHFGDGTRLSIL.

The V and J genes are TRBV7-3 and TRBJ2-1; possibly TRBD1 for D (5 bases). CDR1 is SGHTA and CDR2 is FQGTGA in the germline V gene. V dropped 2 bases and J dropped 8 bases, with 13 bases sitting between them. This CDR3 is built from 14 residues. The CDR3 protein is CASSLDYSRDEQFF. The CDR3 bases are TGTGCCAGCAGCTTAGATTACAGCAGGGATGAGCAGTTCTTC.

The CDR3 bases are TGTGCCAGCAGCAAAGACAGGGGAAAAGAGACCCAGTACTTC. It codes for CASSKDRGKETQYF. The rearrangement joins TRBV7-2 to TRBJ2-5, with 8 bases aligning to TRBD1. J was trimmed by 3 bases and V by 5 bases; bases with no gene match: 5. CDR1 and CDR2 (germline): SGHTA, FQGNSA. The CDR3 is made up of 14 amino acids.

This clonotype was counted between two and nine times. This chain uses TRBV4-1 with TRBJ2-1; 12 bases agree with TRBD2. This CDR3 comprises 16 residues. Germline loops: CDR1 MGHRA, CDR2 YSYEKL. V lost 4 bases, J lost 6 bases, and 7 bases stayed unmatched. CDR3 loop: CASSPYPGLAGNEQFF. DNA for the CDR3: TGCGCCAGCAGCCCCTATCCGGGACTAGCGGGCAATGAGCAGTTCTTC.

This chain connects TRBV9 to TRBJ2-1; D may be TRBD2 (6 bases). Germline CDR1 and CDR2: SGDLS and YYNGEE. The length of the CDR3 is 18 residues. The V and J ends lost 4 bases and 4 bases respectively, with 24 bases between them. CDR3 sequence reads: CASSFHTSTSRLYNEQFF. The CDR3 bases are TGTGCCAGCAGCTTTCATACCTCGACTAGTAGGCTTTACAATGAGCAGTTCTTC.

V gene TRBV15 combines with J gene TRBJ1-3, with D unresolved. Germline loops: CDR1 LNHNV, CDR2 YYDKDF (reference sequence). Trimming removed 0 bases at V and 2 bases at J, with 11 bases between. CDR3 length: 16 residues. The CDR3, as DNA: TGTGCCACCAGCAGAGACAGGTCGGCGCCTGGAAACACCATATATTTT. As protein: CATSRDRSAPGNTIYF.

This sequence joins TRBV7-9 and TRBJ2-4; 7 bases align to TRBD1. Germline V gene sequence: CDR1 SEHNR, CDR2 FQNEAQ (reference sequence). Losses at the gene ends were 5 bases for V and 6 bases for J; bases not matched to a gene: 4. The CDR3 covers 13 residues. CDR3 sequence: CASSLGTANIQYF. The CDR3 nucleotides are TGTGCCAGCAGCCTTGGGACAGCAAACATTCAGTACTTC.

The chain employs TRBV4-2 and TRBJ2-5, with unresolved D. The ends were cut back, 0 bases at V and 1 base at J, with 12 bases in the middle. The CDR3 sequence is 16 residues long. In germline, CDR1 is LGHNA, CDR2 YNFKEQ. CDR3 residues: CASSQDRAGSQETQYF. The CDR3 DNA reads TGTGCCAGCAGCCAAGATAGAGCAGGCTCCCAAGAGACCCAGTACTTC.

V gene TRBV20-1 combines with J gene TRBJ2-5; a possible D gene is TRBD2 (6 bases). This CDR3 region has 13 residues. The germline V and J ends were trimmed by 6 bases and 0 bases, with 11 bases remaining between them. Germline lookup yields CDR1 DFQATT and CDR2 SNEGSKA (reference sequence). The CDR3 protein is CSAPGGDQETQYF. The CDR3 nucleotides are TGCAGTGCCCCTGGAGGGGACCAAGAGACCCAGTACTTC.